One and the same sample provided the 15 T cell receptor beta chains below, sequenced in a study of T cell clonotyping in hematopoietic cell transplantation. This sample's time point: recipient sample about 28 days before transplant, after cytoreduction. The method was immunoSEQ multiplex PCR; TCRdb's version includes in-frame clones alone and lacks a portion of them. The sample carries tens of thousands of clones, around 84% recorded once. The starting material was peripheral blood mononuclear cells, obtained before stem cell transplant. These TCRs come from a man aged 55 to 70 with acute myeloid leukemia. Some clones in this sample may be carry-over from other donors' samples.

The V and J genes are TRBV11-2 and TRBJ2-5; D perhaps matches TRBD2 (5 bases). The CDR3 loop spans 16 amino acids. The V end lost 1 base, the J end lost 5 bases, and 17 bases lay between the germline ends. The V gene's germline CDR1 is SGHAT and CDR2 FQNNGV. The CDR3 spells CASSLGHPEGRETQYF. The CDR3 nucleotides read TGTGCCAGCAGCTTAGGTCATCCCGAGGGCCGGGAGACCCAGTACTTC.

This chain links TRBV6-6 with TRBJ1-5, with TRBD1 matching 10 bases. Germline lookup yields CDR1 MNHNY and CDR2 SVGAGI (reference sequence). V lost 5 bases to trimming and J lost 2 bases; unmatched junction nucleotides: 6. This CDR3 region has 16 residues. CDR3 coding DNA: TGTGCCAGCAGTACAGGACAGGGGGTCGGCAATCAGCCCCAGCATTTT. Protein product: CASSTGQGVGNQPQHF.

The CDR3 nucleotides read TGCAGCGTACGGACAGGGAGACACGTAGCCGGGGAGCTGTTTTTT. Its protein is CSVRTGRHVAGELFF. This chain connects TRBV29-1 to TRBJ2-2; 8 bases are a match to TRBD1. Germline-derived CDR1 and CDR2 are SQVTM and ANQGSEA. The V and J ends lost 6 bases and 6 bases, in that order; junction bases with no gene match: 12. The CDR3 contains 15 residues.

The chain couples TRBV25-1 to TRBJ1-5; 8 bases match TRBD1. V was clipped by 4 bases and J by 4 bases; unmatched bases: 9. CDR1 is MGHDK, CDR2 SYGVNS, per germline. This CDR3 is 16 amino acids long. CDR3 sequence (DNA): TGTGCCAGCAGTGGAACCCGACAGGGGTGGAATCAGCCCCAGCATTTT. Translation gives CASSGTRQGWNQPQHF.

The V gene is TRBV2, the J gene TRBJ1-1, with D hard to call. Germline V gives CDR1 SNHLY, CDR2 FYNNEI. V was cut by 4 bases and J by 0 bases, with 6 bases left in between. The CDR3 is made up of 13 amino acids. In nucleotides, the CDR3 is TGTGCCAGCAGTGTTTCGGTGAACACTGAAGCTTTCTTT. It translates to CASSVSVNTEAFF.

Here the CDR3 DNA reads TGTGCCAGCAGTACCACTAGCGGGGGTTTCTACGAGCAGTACTTC. It translates to CASSTTSGGFYEQYF. The chain has TRBV28 and TRBJ2-7; TRBD2 matches at 11 bases. This CDR3 region has 15 residues. Per germline, CDR1 MDHEN and CDR2 SYDVKM. Unmatched junction bases numbered 6, after V lost 5 bases and J lost 3 bases.

The V gene is TRBV5-4, the J gene TRBJ1-6; TRBD1 is a possible D gene (5 bases). This CDR3 is built from 15 residues. With 4 bases removed from V and 9 bases from J, the gap between germline ends came to 17 bases. Looked up from germline, CDR1 is SGHNT and CDR2 is YYREEE (reference sequence). CDR3 DNA sequence: TGTGCCAGCAGCGCTGGGACCCCCGCCGGTTCACCCCTCCACTTT. It yields the protein CASSAGTPAGSPLHF.

The rearrangement links TRBV7-2 to TRBJ1-2; D is possibly TRBD1 (5 bases). The CDR3 sequence is 14 residues long. Germline lookup yields CDR1 SGHTA and CDR2 FQGNSA. Trimming stripped 1 base from V and 8 bases from J, with 14 bases between. The CDR3 sequence is CASSLDAGHRGYTF. CDR3 in DNA: TGTGCCAGCAGCTTAGACGCAGGGCATCGCGGCTACACCTTC.

The chain has TRBV7-6 and TRBJ2-2; D is ambiguous. CDR3 length: 17 amino acids. The V and J ends lost 5 bases and 4 bases respectively, with 20 bases between them. Germline CDR1 is SGHVS and CDR2 is FNYEAQ. The CDR3 protein is CASSIGSSSTFTGELFF. The CDR3 DNA is TGTGCCAGCAGCATAGGTTCCTCCTCTACCTTCACCGGGGAGCTGTTTTTT.

As regards this clone: At one boundary the junction diverges from the germline segment, which might be a read error. The rearrangement uses TRBV19 and TRBJ2-1; 8 positions match TRBD2. Germline V CDR1 and CDR2: LNHDA, SQIVND (reference sequence). CDR3 length: 14 residues. The CDR3 spells CASSIAGYQDEQFF. The CDR3 bases are TGTGCCAGTAGCATAGCGGGGTATCAGGATGAGCAGTTCTTC.

This chain links TRBV7-2 with TRBJ1-6; TRBD1 matches 7 bases. Germline-derived CDR1 and CDR2 are SGHTA and FQGNSA. CDR3 size: 17 residues. J gave up 7 bases and V 5 bases, and 14 bases lay outside the gene matches. The CDR3 sequence is CASSPPLIDRANSPLHF. The CDR3 nucleotides read TGTGCCAGCAGCCCCCCTCTCATAGACAGGGCCAATTCACCCCTCCACTTT.

The gene calls are TRBV7-2 and TRBJ2-3; D ambiguous. Germline CDR1 and CDR2: SGHTA and FQGNSA. The CDR3 runs 13 residues. Trimming removed 4 bases at V and 6 bases at J, with 11 bases between. The CDR3 spells CASSSRPQDTQYF. CDR3 bases: TGTGCCAGCAGCTCGCGACCCCAGGATACGCAGTATTTT.

This chain connects TRBV9 to TRBJ2-2; D unclear. Germline V lookup: CDR1 SGDLS, CDR2 YYNGEE. CDR3 length equals 13 residues. The V gene lost 2 bases and the J gene lost 4 bases, with 6 bases spanning the gap. The CDR3 bases are TGTGCCAGCAGCGTCTTTTCCACCGGGGAGCTGTTTTTT. Its translation is CASSVFSTGELFF.

V is TRBV20-1 and J is TRBJ1-2; D is unclear. The CDR3 length is 11 residues. V gave up 4 bases and J gave up 2 bases, with 5 bases separating them. Germline V lookup: CDR1 DFQATT, CDR2 SNEGSKA (reference sequence). The CDR3 here is CSANPNYGYTF. The CDR3 nucleotides read TGCAGTGCTAACCCGAACTATGGCTACACCTTC.

This chain joins TRBV7-2 and TRBJ2-1; no firm D call. The V end lost 4 bases, the J end lost 0 bases, and 10 bases lay between the germline ends. Looked up from germline, CDR1 is SGHTA and CDR2 is FQGNSA. CDR3 size: 15 residues. The CDR3 sequence is CASSSLLTSYNEQFF. The CDR3 nucleotides are TGTGCCAGCAGCTCCCTGCTGACCTCCTACAATGAGCAGTTCTTC.